The sequence of this T cell receptor beta chain was determined in a study of T-cell reconstitution after alpha-beta-depleted transplantation in children (dated by TCRdb to the mid-2010s). Regarding the study in general: Using TCR repertoire profiling, the study quantitatively followed how T-cell immune reconstitution unfolded in children after TCRalphabeta/CD19-depleted allogeneic hematopoietic cell transplantation.

Remarks on this clonotype: Its antigen is currently not known. No much larger clone is present one base from it, and per-base qualities are unavailable.

From a lookup of the germline V gene (reference sequence), CDR1 and CDR2 are LNHDA and SQIVND. CDR3 length: 16 amino acids, cysteine to phenylalanine. Solely the CDR3 DNA is kept, with 48 bases framed from the first base. At the junction V is shortened by 4 bases and J by 0 bases; bases outside the gene matches: 6. Read against the paper, the sample's treatment or condition label means: allogeneic hematopoietic cell transplantation with graft depleted of TCRalphabeta T cells and CD19 B cells. Transplant recipients were children who received TCRalphabeta/CD19-depleted allogeneic hematopoietic cell grafts. Libraries were prepared through PCR. Sequencing relied on an Illumina HiSeq 2500. TCR libraries were prepared with molecular barcoding, using unique molecular identifiers to normalize TCRbeta repertoire quantification. In-frame beta chains were kept once TCRdb had trimmed the public reads at Q25 with fastp and called clones with MiXCR. Rows matching on CDR3 protein sequence are summarized as one entry with the most common DNA and genes. The sample includes about a million distinct CDR3 sequences, with roughly 29% observed a single time. The ten largest account for 28% of the sample.

What the research found in general, with its limitations: Over the following months the frequencies of hyperexpanded clones went down, and after one year T-cell counts and TCRbeta diversity were mostly credited to newly produced T cells. In some patients, the high TCRbeta diversity seen at day 60 was put down to recipient T cells and intrathymic progenitors that had survived conditioning. Apparently early alphabetaT-cell count recovery about two months after transplant reportedly relied on only several hundred rapidly expanded clones derived from non-depleted graft cells.

Here the chain combines TRBV19 and TRBJ2-1; TRBD2 matches 7 bases in the middle. The specimen comprised PBMCs, mostly from graft donor cells, sampled 360 days after TCRalphabeta/CD19-depleted stem cell transplant. The TCR originated in a boy under two years old who had a stem cell transplant for SCID, so the T cells may come from the graft donor. In nucleotides, the sequence is TGTGCCAGTAGTAAGCATGGGGGGGACTCCTACAATGAGCAGTTCTTC. Its translation reads: CASSKHGGDSYNEQFF. Extended through the reference TRBV19 and TRBJ2-1 proteins, this CDR3 yields the full variable domain: DGGITQSPKYLFRKEGQNVTLSCEQNLNHDAMYWYRQDPGQGLRLIYYSQIVNDFQKGDIAEGYSVSREKKESFPLTVTSAQKNPTAFYLCASSKHGGDSYNEQFFGPGTRLTVL.